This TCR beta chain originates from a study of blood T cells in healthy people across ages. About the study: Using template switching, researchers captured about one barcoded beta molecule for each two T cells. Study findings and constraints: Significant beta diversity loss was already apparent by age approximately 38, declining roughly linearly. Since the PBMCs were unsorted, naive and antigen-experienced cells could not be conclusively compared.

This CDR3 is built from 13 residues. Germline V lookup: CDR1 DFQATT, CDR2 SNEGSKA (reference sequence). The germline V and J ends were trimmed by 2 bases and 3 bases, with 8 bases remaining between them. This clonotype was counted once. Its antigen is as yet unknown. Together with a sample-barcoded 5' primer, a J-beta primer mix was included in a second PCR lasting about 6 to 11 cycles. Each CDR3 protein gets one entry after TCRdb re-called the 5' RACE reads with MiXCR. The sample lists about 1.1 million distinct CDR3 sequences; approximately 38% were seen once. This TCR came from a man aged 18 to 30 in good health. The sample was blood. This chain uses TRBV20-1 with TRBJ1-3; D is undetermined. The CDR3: CSARPLIGNTIYF. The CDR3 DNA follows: TGCAGTGCTAGACCTCTGATTGGAAACACCATATATTTT.